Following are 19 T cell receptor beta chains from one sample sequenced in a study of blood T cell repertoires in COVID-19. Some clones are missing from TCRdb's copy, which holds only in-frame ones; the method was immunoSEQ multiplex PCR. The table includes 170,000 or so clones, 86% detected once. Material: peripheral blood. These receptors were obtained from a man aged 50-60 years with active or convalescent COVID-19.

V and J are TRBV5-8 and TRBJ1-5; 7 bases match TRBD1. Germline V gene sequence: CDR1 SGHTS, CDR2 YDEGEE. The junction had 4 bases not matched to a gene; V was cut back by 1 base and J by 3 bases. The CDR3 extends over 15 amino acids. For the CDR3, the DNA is TGTGCCAGCAGCTTGTTAGGGGGCTCCAATCAGCCCCAGCATTTT. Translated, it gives CASSLLGGSNQPQHF.

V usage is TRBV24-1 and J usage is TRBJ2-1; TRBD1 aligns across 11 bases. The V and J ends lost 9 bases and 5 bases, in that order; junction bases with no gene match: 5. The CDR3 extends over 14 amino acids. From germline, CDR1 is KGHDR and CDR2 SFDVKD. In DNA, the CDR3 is TGTGCCACCTCCGGGACAGGGGGGAACAATGAGCAGTTCTTC. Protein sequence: CATSGTGGNNEQFF.

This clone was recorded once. The chain's CDR3 is CASSLGGTKSTDTQYF. The CDR3 DNA sequence: TGTGCCAGCAGCTTAGGCGGGACAAAAAGCACAGATACGCAGTATTTT. J is TRBJ2-3 and V is TRBV13, with D perhaps matching TRBD1 (6 bases). CDR3 length: 16 amino acids. Looked up from germline, CDR1 is PRHDT and CDR2 is FYEKMQ (reference sequence). V was shortened by 0 bases and J by 0 bases, with 10 bases between the two germline ends.

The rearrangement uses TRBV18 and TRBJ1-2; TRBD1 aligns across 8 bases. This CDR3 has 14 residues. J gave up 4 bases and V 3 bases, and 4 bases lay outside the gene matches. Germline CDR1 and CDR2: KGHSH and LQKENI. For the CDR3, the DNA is TGTGCCAGCTCACCCGGGACAGGATCCTATGGCTACACCTTC. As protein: CASSPGTGSYGYTF.

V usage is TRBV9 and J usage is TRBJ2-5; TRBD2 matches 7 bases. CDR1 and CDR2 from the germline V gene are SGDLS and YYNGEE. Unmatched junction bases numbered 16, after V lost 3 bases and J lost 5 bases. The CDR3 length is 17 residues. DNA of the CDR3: TGTGCCAGCAGCGCGGGAGCGTGGGACCCCGGGGGGGAGACCCAGTACTTC. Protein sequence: CASSAGAWDPGGETQYF. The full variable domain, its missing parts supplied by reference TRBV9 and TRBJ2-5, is DSGVTQTPKHLITATGQRVTLRCSPRSGDLSVYWYQQSLDQGLQFLIQYYNGEERAKGNILERFSAQQFPDLHSELNLSSLELGDSALYFCASSAGAWDPGGETQYFGPGTRLLVL.

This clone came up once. The CDR3 region is CASSVVAEPSYEQYF. DNA for the CDR3: TGTGCCAGCAGCGTAGTAGCGGAACCATCCTACGAGCAGTACTTC. The chain joins TRBV9 to TRBJ2-7; tentatively, D is TRBD2 (6 bases). Trimming cost V 0 bases and J 1 base, with 11 bases left between them. The CDR3 is 15 residues long. From germline, CDR1 is SGDLS and CDR2 YYNGEE.

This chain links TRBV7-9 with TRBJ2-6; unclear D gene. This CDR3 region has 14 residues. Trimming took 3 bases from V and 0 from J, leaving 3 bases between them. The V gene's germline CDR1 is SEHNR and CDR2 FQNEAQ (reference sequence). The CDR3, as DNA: TGTGCCAGCAGCTTGTACTCTGGGGCCAACGTCCTGACTTTC. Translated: CASSLYSGANVLTF. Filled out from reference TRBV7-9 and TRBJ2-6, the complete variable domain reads DTGVSQNPRHKITKRGQNVTFRCDPISEHNRLYWYRQTLGQGPEFLTYFQNEAQLEKSRLLSDRFSAERPKGSFSTLEIQRTEQGDSAMYLCASSLYSGANVLTFGAGSRLTVL.

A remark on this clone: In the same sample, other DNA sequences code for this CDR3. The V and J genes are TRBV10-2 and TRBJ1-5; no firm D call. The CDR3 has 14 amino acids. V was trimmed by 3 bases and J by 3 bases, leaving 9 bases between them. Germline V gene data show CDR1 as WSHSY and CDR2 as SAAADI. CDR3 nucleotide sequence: TGCGCCAGCAGTGAATCCGGGTTCAATCAGCCCCAGCATTTT. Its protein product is CASSESGFNQPQHF.

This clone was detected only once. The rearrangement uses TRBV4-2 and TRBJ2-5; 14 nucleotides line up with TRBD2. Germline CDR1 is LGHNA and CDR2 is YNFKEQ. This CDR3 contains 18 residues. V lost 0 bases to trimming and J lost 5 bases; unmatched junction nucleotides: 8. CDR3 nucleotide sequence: TGTGCCAGCAGCCAAGACCGACTAGCGGGGGGGCGTTATGAGACCCAGTACTTC. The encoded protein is CASSQDRLAGGRYETQYF.

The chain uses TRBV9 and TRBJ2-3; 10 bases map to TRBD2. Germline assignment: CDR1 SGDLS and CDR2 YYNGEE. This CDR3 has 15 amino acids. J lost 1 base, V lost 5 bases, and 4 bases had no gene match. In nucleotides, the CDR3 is TGTGCCAGCAGTTACAGCGGGAGGGGCACAGATACGCAGTATTTT. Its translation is CASSYSGRGTDTQYF.

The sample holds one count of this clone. In DNA, the CDR3 is TGTGCCAGCAGCTTAGCGGGGGGGCCAGAGTATCAGCCCCAGCATTTT. Translated: CASSLAGGPEYQPQHF. V gene TRBV7-8 combines with J gene TRBJ1-5; D is possibly TRBD1 (6 bases). V was pared by 0 bases and J by 5 bases, with 14 bases between. The CDR3 is made up of 16 amino acids. Germline V CDR1 and CDR2: SGHVS, FQNEAQ.

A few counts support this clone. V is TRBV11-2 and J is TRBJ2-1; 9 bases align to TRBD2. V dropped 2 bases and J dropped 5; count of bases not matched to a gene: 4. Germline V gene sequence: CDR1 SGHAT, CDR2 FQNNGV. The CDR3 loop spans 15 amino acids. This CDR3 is CASSLMRGGHNEQFF. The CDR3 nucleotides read TGTGCCAGCAGCTTAATGCGGGGGGGCCACAATGAGCAGTTCTTC.

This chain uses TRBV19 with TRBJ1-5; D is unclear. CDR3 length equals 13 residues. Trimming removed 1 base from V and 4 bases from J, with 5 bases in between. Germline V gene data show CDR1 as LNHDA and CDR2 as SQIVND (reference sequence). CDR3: CASSIAQNQPQHF. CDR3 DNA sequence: TGTGCCAGTAGTATAGCACAGAATCAGCCCCAGCATTTT.

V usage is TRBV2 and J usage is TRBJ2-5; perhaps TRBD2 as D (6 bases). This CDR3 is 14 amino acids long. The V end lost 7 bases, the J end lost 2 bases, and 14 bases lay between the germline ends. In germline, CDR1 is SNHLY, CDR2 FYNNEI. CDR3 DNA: TGTGCCAGCAATACGGGGGTAGGACAAGAGACCCAGTACTTC. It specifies CASNTGVGQETQYF.

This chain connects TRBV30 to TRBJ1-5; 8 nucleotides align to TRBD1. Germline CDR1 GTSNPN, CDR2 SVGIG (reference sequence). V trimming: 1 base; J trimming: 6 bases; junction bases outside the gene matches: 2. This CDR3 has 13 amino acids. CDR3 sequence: CAWSARGRQPQHF. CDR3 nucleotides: TGTGCCTGGAGTGCCAGGGGGCGTCAGCCCCAGCATTTT.

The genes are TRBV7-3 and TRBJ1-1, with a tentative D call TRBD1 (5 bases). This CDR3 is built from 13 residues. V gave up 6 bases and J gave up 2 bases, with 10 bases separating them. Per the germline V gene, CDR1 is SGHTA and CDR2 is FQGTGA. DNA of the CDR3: TGTGCCAGCAGACGGGGGACCAACACTGAAGCTTTCTTT. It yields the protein CASRRGTNTEAFF.

CDR3: CATSEWTGGVDEQFF. For the CDR3, the DNA is TGTGCCACCAGTGAGTGGACAGGGGGGGTCGATGAGCAGTTCTTC. The chain employs TRBV24-1 and TRBJ2-1; TRBD1 aligns across 10 bases. CDR1 is KGHDR, CDR2 SFDVKD, per germline. V was clipped by 4 bases and J by 8 bases; unmatched bases: 7. The CDR3 extends over 15 amino acids.

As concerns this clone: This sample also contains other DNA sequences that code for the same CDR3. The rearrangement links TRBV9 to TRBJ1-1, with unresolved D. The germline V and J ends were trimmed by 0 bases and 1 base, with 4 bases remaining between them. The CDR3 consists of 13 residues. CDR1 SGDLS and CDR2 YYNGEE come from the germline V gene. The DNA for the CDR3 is TGTGCCAGCAGCGTAGATAGGAACACTGAAGCTTTCTTT. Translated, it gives CASSVDRNTEAFF.

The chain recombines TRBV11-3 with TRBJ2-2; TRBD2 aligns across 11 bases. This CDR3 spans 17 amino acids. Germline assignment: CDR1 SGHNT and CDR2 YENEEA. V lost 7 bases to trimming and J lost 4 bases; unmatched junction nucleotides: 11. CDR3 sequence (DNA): TGTGCCAGCACCCCACCTCGTAGCGGGAGGGTCACCGGGGAGCTGTTTTTT. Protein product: CASTPPRSGRVTGELFF.